Below are 30 T cell receptor beta chains sequenced from a single sample in a study of breast tumors, draining lymph nodes, adjacent tissues. Axillary draining lymph nodes of breast cancer patients supplied the node samples. Each CDR3 protein gets one entry after TCRdb re-called the multiplex PCR reads with MiXCR. Seen here are about 140,000 distinct CDR3 sequences, 32% observed once, and the top ten hold roughly 2.3%. What was sequenced was axillary lymph node tissue. These TCRs come from a female donor with breast cancer. Some clones in this sample may be carry-over from other donors' samples.

J is TRBJ2-3 and V is TRBV12-3 or TRBV12-4; unclear D gene. V was clipped by 6 bases and J by 3 bases, with 10 bases between them. This CDR3 spans 13 amino acids. The CDR3 loop reads CASSARGTDTQYF. DNA of the CDR3: TGTGCCAGCAGCGCGCGTGGGACAGATACGCAGTATTTT.

The V call is TRBV28, the J call TRBJ2-3; a possible D gene is TRBD1 (6 bases). The CDR3 has 16 residues. Germline CDR1 MDHEN, CDR2 SYDVKM. V lost 9 bases, J lost 0 bases, and 19 bases lay in between. CDR3 in amino acids: CASSGAWDTSTDTQYF. In DNA, the CDR3 is TGTGCCAGTTCCGGAGCATGGGACACTAGCACAGATACGCAGTATTTT. The complete variable domain, with remaining parts taken from reference TRBV28 and TRBJ2-3, reads DVKVTQSSRYLVKRTGEKVFLECVQDMDHENMFWYRQDPGLGLRLIYFSYDVKMKEKGDIPEGYSVSREKKERFSLILESASTNQTSMYLCASSGAWDTSTDTQYFGPGTRLTVL.

This clonotype occurred many times. The DNA for the CDR3 is TGTGCCAGTAGACAGACAATTAACTATGGCTACACCTTC. It is translated as CASRQTINYGYTF. The chain employs TRBV19 and TRBJ1-2; no clear D gene. The germline CDR1 and CDR2 sequences are LNHDA and SQIVND (reference sequence). This CDR3 contains 13 residues. Trimming cost V 6 bases and J 1 base, with 9 bases left between them.

CDR3 DNA sequence: TGTGCCAGCAGTCACCAGGGGACAGGGGAGACCGAAGCTTTCTTT. Its protein product is CASSHQGTGETEAFF. This chain links TRBV6-6 with TRBJ1-1; 10 nucleotides line up with TRBD1. The CDR3 runs to 15 residues. With 5 bases clipped from V and 8 bases from J, the junction kept 11 bases outside the gene matches. Looked up from germline, CDR1 is MNHNY and CDR2 is SVGAGI (reference sequence).

The chain joins TRBV11-2 to TRBJ1-5; D call uncertain. Germline V gene data show CDR1 as SGHAT and CDR2 as FQNNGV. With 2 bases removed from V and 4 bases from J, the gap between germline ends came to 12 bases. The CDR3 contains 15 residues. The CDR3 sequence: CASSLIPRGNQPQHF. CDR3 DNA sequence: TGTGCCAGCAGCTTAATCCCCCGGGGAAATCAGCCCCAGCATTTT.

The sample holds many counts of this clonotype. A much larger clone is a single base away; this may be a read error. The J gene is TRBJ2-7, the V gene TRBV20-1; 9 bases are shared with TRBD1. The V gene end was trimmed by 5 bases and the J gene end by 6 bases; junction bases not matched to a gene: 11. The CDR3 is made up of 14 amino acids. Germline V CDR1 and CDR2: DFQATT, SNEGSKA (reference sequence). Here the CDR3 DNA reads TGCAGTGCTGCGGCTGGGACAGGGAACTCCGAGCAGTACTTC. Its translation: CSAAAGTGNSEQYF.

In its sample, this clonotype was seen a few times. A much larger clone lies a single base off, so this may be a read error. The chain combines TRBV20-1 with TRBJ2-5; 7 nucleotides line up with TRBD2. CDR3 length: 15 residues. The germline gives CDR1 DFQATT, CDR2 SNEGSKA (reference sequence). The CDR3 bases are TGCAGTGCTAGAGACAGCGGGGCGATCCAAGAGACCCAGTGCTTC. Amino acid sequence: CSARDSGAIQETQCF.

As to this clonotype: Its ends do not fully match the called genes, so a read error is possible. The V gene is TRBV5-1, the J gene TRBJ1-1; D call uncertain. The CDR3 loop spans 14 amino acids. The germline CDR1 and CDR2 sequences are SGHRS and YFSETQ. CDR3 loop: CAGSGNGMNTEAFF. The CDR3 nucleotides are TGCGCCGGCAGCGGAAACGGCATGAACACTGAAGCTTTCTTC.

The chain joins TRBV5-1 to TRBJ2-7; D may be TRBD1 (6 bases). The length of the CDR3 is 16 residues. CDR1 is SGHRS and CDR2 is YFSETQ in the germline V gene. CDR3 DNA: TGCGCCGGCAGTCCCACAGGGACCGGACCCCTCTACGAGCAGTACGTC. Protein product: CAGSPTGTGPLYEQYV.

This clonotype was found many times. One end of the junction fails to match germline, which may point to a read error. The chain is built from TRBV27 and TRBJ1-6; 9 nucleotides agree with TRBD1. CDR1 MNHEY and CDR2 SMNVEV come from the germline V gene (reference sequence). The CDR3 loop spans 16 amino acids. Written as DNA, the CDR3 is TGTGCCAGCACTTTAGCGTTCGGACAGGGGATTTCACCCCTCCACTTT. It is translated as CASTLAFGQGISPLHF.

This clonotype was seen ten or more times. The chain uses TRBV7-9 and TRBJ2-5, with a possible D match to TRBD1 (6 bases). The CDR3 totals 13 residues. From germline, CDR1 is SEHNR and CDR2 FQNEAQ (reference sequence). The ends were cut back, 5 bases at V and 5 bases at J, with 12 bases in the middle. The CDR3 nucleotides are TGTGCCAGCAGCCCTACAGGGCCGGAGACCCAGTACTTC. Translating gives CASSPTGPETQYF. The complete variable domain, with remaining parts taken from reference TRBV7-9 and TRBJ2-5, reads DTGVSQNPRHKITKRGQNVTFRCDPISEHNRLYWYRQTLGQGPEFLTYFQNEAQLEKSRLLSDRFSAERPKGSFSTLEIQRTEQGDSAMYLCASSPTGPETQYFGPGTRLLVL.

This clonotype was seen once. CDR3 coding DNA: TGTGCCCAGCTTCCCCAGGACCGGATTGGCGAGCAGTACTTC. Encoded protein: CAQLPQDRIGEQYF. The chain combines TRBV6-2 or TRBV6-3 with TRBJ2-7, with D unclear. This CDR3 spans 14 amino acids. Between the trimmed V and J ends, which lost 11 bases and 6 bases, there was a span of 23 bases. CDR1 is MNHEY, CDR2 SVGEGT, per germline.

This clonotype was seen many times. The CDR3 coding sequence is TGTGCCAGCAGCTTAACTGGCGGGGGGGCCTACGAGCAGTACTTC. As protein: CASSLTGGGAYEQYF. This chain joins TRBV7-3 and TRBJ2-7; 9 positions match TRBD2. Germline CDR1 is SGHTA and CDR2 is FQGTGA. CDR3 length: 15 residues. The junction had 2 bases not matched to a gene; V was cut back by 0 bases and J by 2 bases.

The chain links TRBV5-1 to TRBJ2-3, with D possibly TRBD1 on 6 matching bases. The CDR3 has 17 residues. CDR1 is SGHRS, CDR2 YFSETQ, per germline. The germline V and J ends were trimmed by 3 bases and 3 bases, with 20 bases remaining between them. Here the CDR3 DNA reads TGCGCCAGCAGCTCATACCACGGGTCAGGGGCTACAGATACGCAGTATTTT. This encodes CASSSYHGSGATDTQYF. The full variable domain, rest sourced from reference TRBV5-1 and TRBJ2-3, is KAGVTQTPRYLIKTRGQQVTLSCSPISGHRSVSWYQQTPGQGLQFLFEYFSETQRNKGNFPGRFSGRQFSNSRSEMNVSTLELGDSALYLCASSSYHGSGATDTQYFGPGTRLTVL.

This clonotype has just a few counts. The rearrangement links TRBV20-1 to TRBJ2-4; TRBD1 is a possible D gene (6 bases). This CDR3 spans 16 amino acids. V was trimmed by 0 bases and J by 7 bases, leaving 19 bases between them. Germline V gene sequence: CDR1 DFQATT, CDR2 SNEGSKA (reference sequence). The CDR3 bases are TGCAGTGCTAGAGACCCTCACAGCCCTCAGGGGAACATTCAGTACTTC. Translated, it gives CSARDPHSPQGNIQYF.

The table lists this clonotype with many counts. The chain recombines TRBV20-1 with TRBJ2-3; 10 bases agree with TRBD2. The germline V gene encodes CDR1 DFQATT and CDR2 SNEGSKA (reference sequence). V shed 4 bases, J shed 0 bases, and the junction held 7 bases outside the gene matches. The CDR3 extends over 16 amino acids. The CDR3 nucleotides read TGCAGTGCTACAAGCGGGGGGGGCAAAAGCACAGATACGCAGTATTTT. Protein sequence: CSATSGGGKSTDTQYF.

This clonotype has at least ten counts. V usage is TRBV20-1 and J usage is TRBJ1-4; 7 nucleotides agree with TRBD1. V dropped 3 bases and J dropped 11; count of bases not matched to a gene: 9. CDR3 size: 13 residues. Germline CDR1 and CDR2: DFQATT and SNEGSKA (reference sequence). The CDR3 is CSASLTGTVKLFF. The CDR3 nucleotides read TGCAGTGCTAGTTTGACAGGGACGGTCAAACTGTTTTTT.

As to this clonotype: This sequence may be a read error, since a much larger clone differs from it by one base. The chain is built from TRBV6-5 and TRBJ1-6; 7 nucleotides match TRBD1. This CDR3 comprises 14 residues. In germline, CDR1 is MNHEY, CDR2 SVGAGI. DNA of the CDR3: TGTGCCAGCAGTCACTCAGGGGGTCCAGATCCCCTCCACTTT. This sequence encodes CASSHSGGPDPLHF.

About this clonotype: A much larger clone lies a single base off, so this may be a read error. The J gene is TRBJ1-6, the V gene TRBV6-5, with D perhaps matching TRBD1 (5 bases). The CDR3 spans 15 residues. CDR1 and CDR2 (germline): MNHEY, SVGAGI. V was clipped by 5 bases and J by 9 bases, with 17 bases between them. CDR3 amino acids: CASSHVIGVGSPLHF. CDR3 sequence (DNA): TGTGCCAGCAGTCACGTAATAGGGGTCGGTTCACCCCTCCACTTT.

Concerning this clonotype: A much more abundant neighbour one base away suggests this may be a read error. The gene calls are TRBV5-4 and TRBJ1-2; maybe TRBD1 (6 bases). Looked up from germline, CDR1 is SGHNT and CDR2 is YYREEE (reference sequence). The CDR3 contains 13 residues. The CDR3 region has the DNA TGTGCCAGCAGCTTACCGCGAGCAGGGGCCACCGCCTTC. Residues: CASSLPRAGATAF.

This clonotype was recorded many times. The genes are TRBV19 and TRBJ2-1; D gene ambiguous. The CDR3 consists of 13 residues. Germline CDR1 is LNHDA and CDR2 is SQIVND (reference sequence). Between the trimmed V and J ends, which lost 3 bases and 4 bases, there was a span of 7 bases. The chain's CDR3 is CASSMMRYNEQFF. CDR3 sequence (DNA): TGTGCCAGTAGTATGATGAGATACAATGAGCAGTTCTTC.

In regard to this clonotype: Given the absence of the conserved phenylalanine or tryptophan at the CDR3 end, a read error is likely. No DNA is shown, since the ends of the CDR3 on it are uncertain; the CDR3 is the one TCRdb lists. The V call is TRBV5-1, the J call TRBJ2-2; the table's D gene call, TRBD1, was not cross checked with the DNA. Per germline, CDR1 SGHRS and CDR2 YFSETQ. The CDR3 length is 16 residues, termini included. This chain's CDR3 is CASSLVRQSNTGERMS.

Concerning this clonotype itself: At one end the junction does not follow the germline gene, possibly because of a read error. The V call is TRBV6-1, the J call TRBJ2-2; possibly TRBD2 for D (5 bases). The germline V gene has CDR1 MNHNS and CDR2 SASEGT. CDR3 length equals 15 residues. The CDR3 reads CASSLNPGSDGKLFF. Written as DNA, the CDR3 is TGTGCCAGCAGTCTCAATCCGGGTTCGGACGGGAAGCTGTTTTTT.

The sample holds many counts of this clonotype. The genes are TRBV29-1 and TRBJ1-2; D remains ambiguous. The CDR3 totals 11 residues. The V end lost 4 bases, the J end lost 8 bases, and 11 bases lay between the germline ends. Per the germline V gene, CDR1 is SQVTM and CDR2 is ANQGSEA. In DNA form, the CDR3 reads TGCAGCGTTGGCGGTGCGGAAGGCTACACCTTC. Protein product: CSVGGAEGYTF.

This clonotype was seen repeatedly, ten times or more. The rearrangement links TRBV6-5 to TRBJ2-7, with D possibly being TRBD2 (5 bases). V was cut by 5 bases and J by 0 bases, with 20 bases left in between. This CDR3 has 17 residues. The V gene's germline CDR1 is MNHEY and CDR2 SVGAGI. CDR3: CASSPPPGMGVSYEQYF. DNA for the CDR3: TGTGCCAGCAGTCCCCCCCCGGGGATGGGTGTCTCCTACGAGCAGTACTTC.

The V gene is TRBV9, the J gene TRBJ1-2, with no clear D. The germline gives CDR1 SGDLS, CDR2 YYNGEE. The CDR3 runs 13 residues. V dropped 4 bases and J dropped 4 bases, with 11 bases sitting between them. The CDR3, as DNA: TGTGCCAGCAGCACCCTAGACGGCTATGGCTACACCTTC. It is translated as CASSTLDGYGYTF. The entire variable domain, with the rest obtained from reference TRBV9 and TRBJ1-2, is as follows: DSGVTQTPKHLITATGQRVTLRCSPRSGDLSVYWYQQSLDQGLQFLIQYYNGEERAKGNILERFSAQQFPDLHSELNLSSLELGDSALYFCASSTLDGYGYTFGSGTRLTVV.

The chain recombines TRBV10-3 with TRBJ1-2, with D uncertain. V dropped 0 bases and J dropped 4 bases, with 9 bases sitting between them. The CDR3 consists of 14 residues. From germline, CDR1 is ENHRY and CDR2 SYGVKD. The CDR3 reads CAISESGVSYGYTF. The CDR3 DNA is TGTGCCATCAGTGAGTCCGGGGTTTCCTATGGCTACACCTTC.

This clonotype was counted many times. The CDR3 is CASNRDGLKDQPQHF. CDR3 in DNA: TGTGCCAGCAACCGGGACGGACTTAAGGATCAGCCCCAGCATTTT. J is TRBJ1-5 and V is TRBV2; maybe TRBD1 (5 bases). V dropped 7 bases and J dropped 5 bases, with 18 bases sitting between them. CDR3 size: 15 residues. The germline V gene encodes CDR1 SNHLY and CDR2 FYNNEI.

This clonotype was detected many times. Given a much more abundant clone one base away, this may be a read error. The V gene is TRBV20-1, the J gene TRBJ1-2, with a possible D match to TRBD1 (5 bases). Germline assignment: CDR1 DFQATT and CDR2 SNEGSKA (reference sequence). This CDR3 region has 13 residues. This CDR3 reads CSVRTSGVGGYTF. In DNA, the CDR3 is TGCAGTGTTAGAACGTCGGGGGTTGGAGGCTACACCTTC.

This clonotype has just a few counts. The J gene is TRBJ1-1, the V gene TRBV7-9; D remains unclear. The CDR3 sequence is 13 residues long. Looked up from germline, CDR1 is SEHNR and CDR2 is FQNEAQ (reference sequence). V lost 0 bases and J 5 bases, leaving 7 bases between the germline ends. CDR3 DNA: TGTGCCAGCAGCTTAGCTGGTGCGACTGAAGCTTTCTTT. Its protein is CASSLAGATEAFF.